A single T cell receptor (beta chain) is shown here with its context. The data are from a study of PD-1 blockade in mismatch repair-deficient tumors. In germline, CDR1 is SGDLS, CDR2 YYNGEE. The CDR3 runs 19 residues. V shed 4 bases and J 4 bases; nucleotides not matched to a gene: 17. PCR or immunohistochemistry showed mismatch repair deficiency in every enrolled patient. Here immunoSEQ multiplex PCR was the method, and the copy in TCRdb shows in-frame clones only, minus some. Among about 84,000 clones, more than 65% were seen once, and the ten largest hold 2.5% to 3%. This clonotype originated in an adult with mismatch repair-deficient cancer. This rearrangement joins TRBV9 to TRBJ2-6; 7 bases are a match to TRBD1. Sequences were derived from peripheral blood, sampled 12 weeks after starting pembrolizumab. In DNA form, the CDR3 reads TGTGCCAGCAGCAAAACCCTGGGACCGGCACAGGGGGGGGCCAACGTCCTGACTTTC. Translation: CASSKTLGPAQGGANVLTF.